One TCR beta chain is described in this entry. This entry comes from a study of blood T cell repertoires in COVID-19. Libraries were prepared by immunoSEQ multiplex PCR; TCRdb keeps only in-frame clonotypes and omits some of them. The table shows under 450,000 clones, with roughly nine tenths occurring only once. CDR3 length: 15 amino acids. Germline V CDR1 and CDR2: SGHVS, FQNEAQ. V lost 5 bases to trimming and J lost 2 bases, with 12 bases between them. The chain combines TRBV7-8 with TRBJ2-2; D may be TRBD1 (5 bases). This clonotype was obtained from a woman between 35 and 50 years old who had been exposed to COVID-19. Sequencing was carried out using PBMCs or T cells enriched from blood (not recorded which). CDR3 protein: CASSTHQGNTGELFF. In nucleotides, the CDR3 is TGTGCCAGCAGCACCCACCAGGGTAACACCGGGGAGCTGTTTTTT.